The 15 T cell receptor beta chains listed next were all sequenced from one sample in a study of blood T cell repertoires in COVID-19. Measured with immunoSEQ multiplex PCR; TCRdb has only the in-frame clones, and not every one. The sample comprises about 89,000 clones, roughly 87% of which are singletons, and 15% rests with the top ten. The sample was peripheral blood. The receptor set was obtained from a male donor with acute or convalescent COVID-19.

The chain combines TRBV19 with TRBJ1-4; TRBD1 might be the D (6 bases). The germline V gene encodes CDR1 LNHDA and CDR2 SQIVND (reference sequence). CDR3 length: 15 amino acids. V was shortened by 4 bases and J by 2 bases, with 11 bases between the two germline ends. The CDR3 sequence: CASSTQGRTNEKLFF. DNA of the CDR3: TGTGCCAGTAGTACTCAGGGGCGGACTAATGAAAAACTGTTTTTT. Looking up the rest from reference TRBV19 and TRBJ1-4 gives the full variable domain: DGGITQSPKYLFRKEGQNVTLSCEQNLNHDAMYWYRQDPGQGLRLIYYSQIVNDFQKGDIAEGYSVSREKKESFPLTVTSAQKNPTAFYLCASSTQGRTNEKLFFGSGTQLSVL.

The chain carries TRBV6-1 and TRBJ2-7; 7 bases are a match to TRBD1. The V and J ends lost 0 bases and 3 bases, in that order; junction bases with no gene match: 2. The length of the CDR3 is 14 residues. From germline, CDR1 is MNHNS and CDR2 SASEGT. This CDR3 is CASSEAGGDYEQYF. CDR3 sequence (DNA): TGTGCCAGCAGTGAAGCAGGGGGCGACTACGAGCAGTACTTC.

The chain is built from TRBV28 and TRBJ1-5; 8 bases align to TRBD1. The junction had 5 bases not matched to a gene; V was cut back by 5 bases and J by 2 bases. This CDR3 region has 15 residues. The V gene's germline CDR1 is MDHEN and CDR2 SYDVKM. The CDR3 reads CASSRTGSGNQPQHF. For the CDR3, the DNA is TGTGCCAGCAGTCGGACAGGGAGCGGCAATCAGCCCCAGCATTTT. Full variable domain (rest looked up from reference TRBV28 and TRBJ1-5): DVKVTQSSRYLVKRTGEKVFLECVQDMDHENMFWYRQDPGLGLRLIYFSYDVKMKEKGDIPEGYSVSREKKERFSLILESASTNQTSMYLCASSRTGSGNQPQHFGDGTRLSIL.

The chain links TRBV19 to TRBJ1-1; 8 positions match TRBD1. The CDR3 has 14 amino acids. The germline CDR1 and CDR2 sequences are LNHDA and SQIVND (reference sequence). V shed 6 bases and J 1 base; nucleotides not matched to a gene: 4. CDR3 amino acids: CASSQGAGNTEAFF. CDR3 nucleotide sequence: TGTGCCAGTAGCCAGGGGGCGGGGAACACTGAAGCTTTCTTT.

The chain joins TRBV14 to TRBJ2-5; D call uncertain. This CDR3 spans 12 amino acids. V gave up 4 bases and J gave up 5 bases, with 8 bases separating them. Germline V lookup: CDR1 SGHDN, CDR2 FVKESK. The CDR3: CASSRSQETQYF. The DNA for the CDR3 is TGTGCCAGCAGCCGGAGCCAGGAGACCCAGTACTTC.

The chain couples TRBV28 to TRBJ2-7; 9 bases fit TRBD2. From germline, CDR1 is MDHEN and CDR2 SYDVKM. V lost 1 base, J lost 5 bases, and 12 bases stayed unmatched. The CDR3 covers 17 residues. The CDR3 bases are TGTGCCAGCAGTTTATCGGTCGGGGGACTAGCTGGGAACGAGCAGTACTTC. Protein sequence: CASSLSVGGLAGNEQYF.

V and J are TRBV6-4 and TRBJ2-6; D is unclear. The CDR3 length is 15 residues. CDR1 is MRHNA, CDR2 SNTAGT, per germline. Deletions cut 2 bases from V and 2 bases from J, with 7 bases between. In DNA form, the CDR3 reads TGTGCCAGCAGTGACGGTGGAGCTGGGGCCAACGTCCTGACTTTC. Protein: CASSDGGAGANVLTF.

The CDR3 protein is CASSWKVGTGAELFF. The DNA of the CDR3 is TGTGCCAGCAGCTGGAAGGTCGGGACAGGGGCGGAGCTGTTTTTT. V gene TRBV2 combines with J gene TRBJ2-2; 10 bases match TRBD1. In germline, CDR1 is SNHLY, CDR2 FYNNEI. Trimming cost V 6 bases and J 10 bases; bases outside gene matches: 11. CDR3 length equals 15 residues.

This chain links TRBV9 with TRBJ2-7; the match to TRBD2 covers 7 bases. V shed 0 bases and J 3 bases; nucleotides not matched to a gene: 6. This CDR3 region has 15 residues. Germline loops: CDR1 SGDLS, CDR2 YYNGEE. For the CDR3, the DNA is TGTGCCAGCAGCGTAGCGGCCGGGACTATCTACGAGCAGTACTTC. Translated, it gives CASSVAAGTIYEQYF.

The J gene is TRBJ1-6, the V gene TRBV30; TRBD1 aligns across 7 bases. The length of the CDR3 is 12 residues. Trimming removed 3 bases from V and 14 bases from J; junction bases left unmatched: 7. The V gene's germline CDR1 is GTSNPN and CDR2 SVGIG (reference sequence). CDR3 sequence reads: CAWSPDRVALHF. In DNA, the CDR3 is TGTGCCTGGAGCCCAGACAGGGTGGCCCTCCACTTT.

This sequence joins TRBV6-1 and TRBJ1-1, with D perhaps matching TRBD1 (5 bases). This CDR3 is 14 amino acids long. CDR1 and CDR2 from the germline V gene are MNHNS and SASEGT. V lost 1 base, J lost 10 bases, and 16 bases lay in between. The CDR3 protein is CASSEVGTWAGAFF. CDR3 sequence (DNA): TGTGCCAGCAGTGAAGTAGGGACTTGGGCTGGAGCTTTCTTT.

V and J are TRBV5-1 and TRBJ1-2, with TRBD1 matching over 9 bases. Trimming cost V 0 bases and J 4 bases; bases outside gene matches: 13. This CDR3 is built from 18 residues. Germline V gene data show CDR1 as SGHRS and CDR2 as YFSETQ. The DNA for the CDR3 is TGCGCCAGCAGCTTGGTACAGGGGGCAAGCCTTTTTAGCTATGGCTACACCTTC. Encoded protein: CASSLVQGASLFSYGYTF. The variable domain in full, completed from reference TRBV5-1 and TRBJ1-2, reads KAGVTQTPRYLIKTRGQQVTLSCSPISGHRSVSWYQQTPGQGLQFLFEYFSETQRNKGNFPGRFSGRQFSNSRSEMNVSTLELGDSALYLCASSLVQGASLFSYGYTFGSGTRLTVV.

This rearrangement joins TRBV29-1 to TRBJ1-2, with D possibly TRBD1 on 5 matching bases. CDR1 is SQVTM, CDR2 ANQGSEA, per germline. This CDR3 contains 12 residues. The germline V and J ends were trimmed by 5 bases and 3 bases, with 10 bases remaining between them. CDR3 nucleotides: TGCAGCGTTTCCCAGGGCGACTATGGCTACACCTTC. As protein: CSVSQGDYGYTF.

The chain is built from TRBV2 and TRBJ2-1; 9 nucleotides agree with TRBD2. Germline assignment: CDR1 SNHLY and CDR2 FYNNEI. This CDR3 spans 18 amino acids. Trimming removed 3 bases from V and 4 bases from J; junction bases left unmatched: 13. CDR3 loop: CASSEISGGPGSYNEQFF. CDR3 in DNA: TGTGCCAGCAGTGAGATTAGCGGGGGACCGGGGTCGTACAATGAGCAGTTCTTC. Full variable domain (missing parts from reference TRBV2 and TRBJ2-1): EPEVTQTPSHQVTQMGQEVILRCVPISNHLYFYWYRQILGQKVEFLVSFYNNEISEKSEIFDDQFSVERPDGSNFTLKIRSTKLEDSAMYFCASSEISGGPGSYNEQFFGPGTRLTVL.

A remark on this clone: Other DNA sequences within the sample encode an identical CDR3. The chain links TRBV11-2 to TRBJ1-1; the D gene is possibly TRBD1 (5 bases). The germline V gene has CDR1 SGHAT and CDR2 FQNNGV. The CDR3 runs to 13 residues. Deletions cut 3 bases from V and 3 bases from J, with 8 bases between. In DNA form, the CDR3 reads TGTGCCAGCAGCTTGGTCAGGGACACTGAAGCTTTCTTT. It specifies CASSLVRDTEAFF.